This section outlines one T cell receptor beta chain sequence together with its context. TCRdb used MiXCR to reprocess the 5' RACE reads, holding one entry per CDR3 protein. Here the sample spans about 210,000 distinct CDR3 sequences, about a tenth being singletons. The data derive from a study of identical twins. CDR3 length: 13 amino acids. Per the germline V gene, CDR1 is MNHNY and CDR2 is SVGAGI (reference sequence). V lost 6 bases and J lost 7; bases outside the gene matches: 4. The sequencing sample was made of memory (CD45RO+) T cells sorted from blood. The TCR comes from a woman under 30 in good health. The V gene is TRBV6-6, the J gene TRBJ1-5; 9 positions agree with TRBD1. CDR3 nucleotide sequence: TGTGCCAGCAGGACAGGGGGGGAACAGCCCCAGCATTTT. It codes for CASRTGGEQPQHF.